The present entry profiles one T cell receptor (beta chain) with its context. As yet, its antigen is unknown. This specimen belongs to a study of graft-versus-host responses after intestinal transplantation. At the level of the study: Anti-thymocyte globulin was used for induction in all recipients, who then took tacrolimus and steroids for roughly three years.

Clones were sequenced by immunoSEQ multiplex PCR, and TCRdb holds only the in-frame ones, with some missing. Among 15,000 or so clones listed, approximately 70% were seen once. General observations from the study: Early HvG declines after transplant were associated with peak circulating GvH clone levels. The marrow of recipients harbored GvH clones, and ileum or blood showed some of them first. Allografts of one patient group, those with graft-donor T cell macrochimerism, had high graft-versus-host to host-versus-graft clonal ratios.

Intraepithelial plus lamina propria lymphocytes were released by processing graft tissue. The input for sequencing was ileum tissue, taken around 98 weeks after intestinal transplantation. The sequence derives from a human patient who received an intestinal transplant, so some T cells may come from the graft donor.

CDR3 in DNA: TGCGCCAGCAGCCAAGTCCCCCACAGGGGGAAGAGGTACAATGAGCAGTTCTTC. Translated: CASSQVPHRGKRYNEQFF. The chain recombines TRBV4-1 with TRBJ2-1; TRBD1 agrees at 8 bases. CDR1 and CDR2 (germline): MGHRA, YSYEKL. This CDR3 spans 18 amino acids. After removal of 1 base from V and 4 bases from J, the junction contained 12 bases not matched to a gene.